Listed below are T cell receptor beta chains from one sample, sequenced in a study of T cell responses to AZD1222 COVID-19 vaccine. Produced via immunoSEQ multiplex PCR; TCRdb's table is partial and in-frame only. Here the sample spans approximately 180,000 clones, just over 90% being singletons. Source: peripheral blood, taken on day 0 of AZD1222 vaccination. The receptor source for this set is an adult in good health. The conserved cysteine and the conserved F or W are not part of the CDR3 here.

V gene	J gene	CDR3 protein
TRBV4-2	TRBJ2-7	ASSQRSAGTYEQY
TRBV14	TRBJ2-3	ASSQWGTGVTDTQY
TRBV27	TRBJ1-1	ASNRGQGSTEAF
TRBV7-9	TRBJ1-1	ASSSGTANTEAF
TRBV18	TRBJ2-3	ASSPRGQLGEDTQY
TRBV6-5	TRBJ2-5	ASTRDPRQTQY
TRBV5-4	TRBJ2-2	ASSQLGTGPSNTGELF
TRBV3-1/TRBV3-2	TRBJ2-1	ASSPLLGSYNEQF
TRBV25-1	TRBJ2-7	ASSDHADYEQY
TRBV4-1	TRBJ1-1	ASSPVPGQLEAF
TRBV3-1/TRBV3-2	TRBJ2-7	ASSQSYEQY
TRBV5-1	TRBJ2-5	ASSPGARETQY
TRBV27	TRBJ2-7	ASSVLAGAGGEQY
TRBV11-2	TRBJ2-1	ASSLGAGGSYNEQF
TRBV6-2/TRBV6-3	TRBJ2-7	ASSTSGVYEQY
TRBV12-3/TRBV12-4	TRBJ1-4	ASIRKYYEKLF
TRBV6-5	TRBJ2-1	ASSPSDRTNNEQF
TRBV19	TRBJ2-2	ASSIYHGARRNTGELF
TRBV27	TRBJ1-6	ASSRGQGPNSPLH
TRBV7-2	TRBJ1-3	ASSPRTGAGNTIY
TRBV7-6	TRBJ2-7	ASSLGSGGAYEQY
TRBV4-3	TRBJ1-6	ASSQGAASSYNSPLH
TRBV25-1	TRBJ1-5	ASSGEGGFGNQPQH
TRBV29-1	TRBJ1-5	SVLFAVNQPQH
TRBV29-1	TRBJ2-7	SVENTGISYEQY
TRBV5-1	TRBJ2-7	ASSLGPGTNYEQY
TRBV11-2	TRBJ2-2	ASSPRTGGTGELF
TRBV18	TRBJ2-6	ASLLGVAGANVLT
TRBV27	TRBJ1-2	ASSYRDRLTYGYT
TRBV4-3	TRBJ2-2	ASSQGVAGQGYTGELF
TRBV9	TRBJ2-2	ASSAWSNTGELF
TRBV7-3	TRBJ2-7	ASSRSGGGTYEQY
TRBV15	TRBJ1-2	ATSPDREHGYT
TRBV11-2	TRBJ1-2	ASSPGQIGYT
TRBV2	TRBJ1-6	ASSTNRASINSPLH
TRBV28	TRBJ2-7	ASSLKGAGFSIRPYEQY
TRBV2	TRBJ2-3	ASSDWQDPDTQY
TRBV9	TRBJ2-1	ASSVGAGSYNEQF
TRBV12-3/TRBV12-4	TRBJ1-1	ASNYKLNTEAF
TRBV4-2	TRBJ2-3	ASSPAGTDTQY
TRBV5-6	TRBJ1-5	ASSQGQGRTNQPQH
TRBV15	TRBJ2-7	ATSRHTGYEQY
TRBV5-4	TRBJ2-5	ASSGLGERQETQY
TRBV7-8	TRBJ1-2	ASSTRGIEGYT
TRBV7-9	TRBJ2-6	ASSLGEAGANVLT
TRBV6-6	TRBJ2-5	ASSKTGVQETQY
TRBV24-1	TRBJ2-1	ATSDRDEQF
TRBV9	TRBJ2-3	ASSVGGSGLVVTQY